This TCR beta chain was obtained from a study of blood T cell repertoires in COVID-19. TCRdb's table, derived via immunoSEQ multiplex PCR, lists solely in-frame clones and lacks some. The sample contains some 290,000 clones, approximately 90% of which appear only once. The specimen sequenced was PBMCs or T cells enriched from blood (not recorded which). The receptor was derived from a woman aged 40 to 50 with acute COVID-19.

The CDR3 DNA reads as TGTGCCAGCAGCTCAGACACAGGGGTTTTCTACGAGCAGTACTTC. Its protein product is CASSSDTGVFYEQYF. The chain links TRBV7-2 to TRBJ2-7, with TRBD1 identical over 7 bases. The CDR3 spans 15 residues. CDR1 is SGHTA, CDR2 FQGNSA, per germline. With 4 bases clipped from V and 3 bases from J, the junction kept 9 bases outside the gene matches.